Shown below are 20 T cell receptor beta chains from a single sample sequenced in a study of blood T cell repertoires in COVID-19. Repertoires were generated with immunoSEQ multiplex PCR, while TCRdb's copy carries only in-frame clones and drops some. The sample consists of tens of thousands of clones, about 90% of them appearing once. Sequenced input: peripheral blood. The receptors originated from a woman aged 55-69 years with active or convalescent COVID-19.

This clone has just one count. J is TRBJ2-5 and V is TRBV11-3, with TRBD2 matching 8 bases. CDR3 length: 14 amino acids. CDR1 SGHNT and CDR2 YENEEA come from the germline V gene. The V and J ends lost 7 bases and 0 bases, in that order; junction bases with no gene match: 4. Written as DNA, the CDR3 is TGTGCCAGCACCACCGGGGGGGACCAAGAGACCCAGTACTTC. The encoded protein is CASTTGGDQETQYF. The variable domain in full, with the rest retrieved from reference TRBV11-3 and TRBJ2-5, is EAGVVQSPRYKIIEKKQPVAFWCNPISGHNTLYWYLQNLGQGPELLIRYENEEAVDDSQLPKDRFSAERLKGVDSTLKIQPAELGDSAVYLCASTTGGDQETQYFGPGTRLLVL.

This chain joins TRBV11-2 and TRBJ1-4; TRBD1 might be the D (6 bases). From germline, CDR1 is SGHAT and CDR2 FQNNGV. The V end lost 5 bases, the J end lost 4 bases, and 17 bases lay between the germline ends. There are 16 residues in the CDR3. The CDR3 protein is CASSIPIGQYNEKLFF. The CDR3 DNA sequence: TGTGCCAGCAGCATTCCTATCGGACAGTATAATGAAAAACTGTTTTTT.

J is TRBJ2-7 and V is TRBV7-2; D is possibly TRBD1 (5 bases). Germline V gene sequence: CDR1 SGHTA, CDR2 FQGNSA. V was shortened by 2 bases and J by 5 bases, with 16 bases between the two germline ends. The CDR3 loop spans 15 amino acids. CDR3 residues: CASSLSSGNNHEQYF. CDR3 bases: TGTGCCAGCAGCTTAAGTTCAGGGAATAACCACGAGCAGTACTTC.

The chain couples TRBV4-3 to TRBJ2-1; 9 bases align to TRBD2. The junction had 10 bases not matched to a gene; V was cut back by 0 bases and J by 4 bases. Germline V gene sequence: CDR1 LGHNA, CDR2 YSLEER. The CDR3 spans 18 residues. CDR3 DNA: TGCGCCAGCAGCCAAGATTCGGGTAGCGGGAGACCTTACAATGAGCAGTTCTTC. Translated: CASSQDSGSGRPYNEQFF.

V is TRBV25-1 and J is TRBJ1-1, with D possibly being TRBD1 (6 bases). This CDR3 is built from 13 residues. Deletions cut 7 bases from V and 4 bases from J, with 13 bases between. Per germline, CDR1 MGHDK and CDR2 SYGVNS. In nucleotides, the CDR3 is TGTGCCAGCAAAGGGGGGGCGGTCACTGAAGCTTTCTTT. Translating gives CASKGGAVTEAFF. The entire variable domain, with the rest obtained from reference TRBV25-1 and TRBJ1-1, is as follows: EADIYQTPRYLVIGTGKKITLECSQTMGHDKMYWYQQDPGMELHLIHYSYGVNSTEKGDLSSESTVSRIRTEHFPLTLESARPSHTSQYLCASKGGAVTEAFFGQGTRLTVV.

This rearrangement joins TRBV19 to TRBJ1-2; D gene ambiguous. This CDR3 has 13 amino acids. CDR1 is LNHDA and CDR2 is SQIVND in the germline V gene (reference sequence). CDR3 sequence reads: CAASHTSNYGYTF. CDR3 nucleotide sequence: TGTGCTGCATCCCACACCTCTAACTATGGCTACACCTTC.

The rearrangement links TRBV6-5 to TRBJ2-5; D is uncertain. The CDR3 length is 12 residues. Trimming took 10 bases from V and 4 from J, leaving 13 bases between them. Per germline, CDR1 MNHEY and CDR2 SVGAGI. The DNA for the CDR3 is TGTGCCATCAAAAACCAGGCAGAGACCCAGTACTTC. As protein: CAIKNQAETQYF.

This chain links TRBV11-3 with TRBJ2-3, with 7 bases matching TRBD2. J lost 10 bases, V lost 1 base, and 5 bases had no gene match. The CDR3 covers 13 residues. Germline-derived CDR1 and CDR2 are SGHNT and YENEEA. The DNA of the CDR3 is TGTGCCAGCAGCTTAGGGCGGGAGATGGCGCAGTATTTT. Translated, it gives CASSLGREMAQYF.

The chain carries TRBV12-5 and TRBJ2-3, with 7 bases that match TRBD1. The V segment lost 5 bases and the J segment 5 bases; nucleotides outside the gene matches: 4. CDR3 length equals 13 residues. Germline CDR1 and CDR2: LGHNT and FRNRAP. CDR3 sequence reads: CASGTGAGDTQYF. The DNA of the CDR3 is TGTGCTAGTGGTACAGGGGCCGGAGATACGCAGTATTTT.

V usage is TRBV7-3 and J usage is TRBJ2-7, with 10 bases identical to TRBD1. Germline CDR1 and CDR2: SGHTA and FQGTGA. CDR3 length: 14 amino acids. Germline trimming cut 5 bases from V and 2 bases from J; bases unmatched to any gene: 3. Here the CDR3 reads CASSKDRGPYEQYF. In nucleotides, the CDR3 is TGTGCCAGCAGCAAAGACAGGGGGCCCTACGAGCAGTACTTC.

The chain links TRBV7-9 to TRBJ1-4, with a weak D call TRBD1 (5 bases). The germline V and J ends were trimmed by 11 bases and 3 bases, with 16 bases remaining between them. This CDR3 comprises 14 residues. Per germline, CDR1 SEHNR and CDR2 FQNEAQ (reference sequence). DNA of the CDR3: TGTGCCGCCGGAGCAGGGTCGGCTAATGAAAAACTGTTTTTT. Its protein is CAAGAGSANEKLFF.

The chain couples TRBV19 to TRBJ2-4; D possibly corresponds to TRBD1 (5 bases). This CDR3 has 16 residues. V was trimmed by 4 bases and J by 1 base, leaving 14 bases between them. Germline values: CDR1 LNHDA, CDR2 SQIVND (reference sequence). The CDR3 DNA reads as TGTGCCAGTAGTAGCCAGGGTGCGATGGCCAAAAACATTCAGTACTTC. Its protein is CASSSQGAMAKNIQYF.

The V gene is TRBV30, the J gene TRBJ2-7; TRBD1 or TRBD2 may be the D gene (5 bases each). CDR1 is GTSNPN and CDR2 is SVGIG in the germline V gene (reference sequence). CDR3 size: 11 residues. Trimming cost V 5 bases and J 7 bases, with 12 bases left between them. CDR3 residues: CAWGTAEEQYF. In DNA, the CDR3 is TGTGCCTGGGGGACCGCGGAGGAGCAGTACTTC.

The chain links TRBV28 to TRBJ1-5; D is possibly TRBD1 (6 bases). The CDR3 loop spans 15 amino acids. CDR1 is MDHEN, CDR2 SYDVKM, per germline. Trimming removed 4 bases from V and 2 bases from J, with 12 bases in between. CDR3 in amino acids: CASSSGDTRNQPQHF. The CDR3 DNA is TGTGCCAGCAGTTCCGGGGACACCCGCAATCAGCCCCAGCATTTT.

The chain links TRBV19 to TRBJ2-2; D gene unclear. V lost 6 bases and J 0 bases, leaving 8 bases between the germline ends. CDR1 is LNHDA, CDR2 SQIVND, per germline (reference sequence). This CDR3 spans 14 amino acids. CDR3 in amino acids: CASSSASNTGELFF. In nucleotides, the CDR3 is TGTGCCAGTAGCAGTGCCTCGAACACCGGGGAGCTGTTTTTT.

The chain is built from TRBV28 and TRBJ2-1; TRBD2 matches at 13 bases. The CDR3 loop spans 16 amino acids. Per germline, CDR1 MDHEN and CDR2 SYDVKM. Germline trimming cut 3 bases from V and 4 bases from J; bases unmatched to any gene: 3. CDR3 sequence reads: CASSLQTSGGYNEQFF. The CDR3 coding sequence is TGTGCCAGCAGTTTGCAGACTAGCGGGGGGTACAATGAGCAGTTCTTC.

This chain links TRBV7-9 with TRBJ1-5; 8 nucleotides match TRBD1. The length of the CDR3 is 15 residues. CDR1 is SEHNR and CDR2 is FQNEAQ in the germline V gene (reference sequence). The junction had 7 bases not matched to a gene; V was cut back by 8 bases and J by 1 base. The CDR3 reads CASGKQGVSNQPQHF. CDR3 DNA sequence: TGTGCCAGCGGCAAACAGGGGGTGAGCAATCAGCCCCAGCATTTT.

The chain has TRBV19 and TRBJ1-2; 9 positions match TRBD1. The CDR3 covers 15 residues. The trim removed 5 bases at V and 8 bases at J, leaving 12 bases unmatched. In germline, CDR1 is LNHDA, CDR2 SQIVND (reference sequence). The CDR3 nucleotides are TGTGCCAGTAGTTCCCCGGACAGGGGTGGTGACGGCTACACCTTC. It translates to CASSSPDRGGDGYTF.

The chain links TRBV6-5 to TRBJ2-1; maybe TRBD2 (6 bases). CDR1 and CDR2 from the germline V gene are MNHEY and SVGAGI. The CDR3 spans 13 residues. Trimming pared 3 bases from V and 6 bases from J, leaving 9 bases between. The CDR3 region is CASSYGLSNEQFF. The CDR3 DNA reads TGTGCCAGCAGTTATGGACTAAGCAATGAGCAGTTCTTC.

The chain recombines TRBV6-1 with TRBJ1-6; the D is unclear. V lost 2 bases, J lost 8 bases, and 16 bases lay in between. Germline V gives CDR1 MNHNS, CDR2 SASEGT. There are 16 residues in the CDR3. The CDR3 reads CASSELSTAGYSPLHF. DNA of the CDR3: TGTGCCAGCAGTGAATTGAGTACCGCGGGGTATTCACCCCTCCACTTT.